The 5 T cell receptor beta chains presented below share a single source sample, sequenced in a study of blood T cells in healthy people across ages. A J-beta primer mix and a sample-barcoded 5' primer were used in a second PCR of roughly 6 to 12 cycles. TCRdb ran MiXCR on the 5' RACE reads and lists one entry per CDR3 protein. Of 850,000 to 1,000,000 distinct CDR3 sequences in the sample, about 51% were seen once. The sequenced sample consisted of blood. The receptor set was obtained from a woman aged 55-69 years in good health.

This clonotype showed up just a few times. The chain recombines TRBV25-1 with TRBJ2-1; D call uncertain. The V and J ends lost 2 bases and 14 bases respectively, with 13 bases between them. The CDR3 has 12 residues. CDR1 MGHDK and CDR2 SYGVNS come from the germline V gene. The CDR3 reads CASSELGVTEFF. In DNA, the CDR3 is TGTGCCAGCAGTGAACTAGGTGTCACAGAGTTCTTC.

The gene calls are TRBV5-1 and TRBJ1-4; D unresolved. The V end lost 2 bases, the J end lost 2 bases, and 7 bases lay between the germline ends. This CDR3 region has 14 residues. Germline CDR1 and CDR2: SGHRS and YFSETQ. The CDR3 nucleotides read TGCGCCAGCAGCTTCAAAGGGACTAATGAAAAACTGTTTTTT. The encoded protein is CASSFKGTNEKLFF. Full variable domain (missing parts from reference TRBV5-1 and TRBJ1-4): KAGVTQTPRYLIKTRGQQVTLSCSPISGHRSVSWYQQTPGQGLQFLFEYFSETQRNKGNFPGRFSGRQFSNSRSEMNVSTLELGDSALYLCASSFKGTNEKLFFGSGTQLSVL.

This clonotype occurred a few times. The chain combines TRBV5-1 with TRBJ2-7; 7 nucleotides agree with TRBD2. The V and J ends lost 4 bases and 4 bases, in that order; junction bases with no gene match: 5. This CDR3 is 13 amino acids long. CDR1 and CDR2 (germline): SGHRS, YFSETQ. This CDR3 is CASSRGAGYEQYF. CDR3 nucleotide sequence: TGCGCCAGCAGCCGGGGAGCGGGATACGAGCAGTACTTC.

The table lists this clonotype with a count of one. V usage is TRBV9 and J usage is TRBJ2-1; possibly TRBD1 for D (5 bases). The DNA end is a closer match to TRBJ2-7, so the J assignment may be wrong. The CDR3 runs 14 residues. CDR1 SGDLS and CDR2 YYNGEE come from the germline V gene. The CDR3 DNA is TGTGCCAGCAGCGAATCCCAGGGCAGCACCGAGCAGTACTTC. Protein: CASSESQGSTEQYF.

This clonotype was observed a handful of times. The J gene is TRBJ2-7, the V gene TRBV6-5; no clear D. The CDR3 runs 14 residues. Per germline, CDR1 MNHEY and CDR2 SVGAGI. Trimming took 2 bases from V and 2 from J, leaving 10 bases between them. The CDR3 region is CASSYTPGPYEQYF. The CDR3 coding sequence is TGTGCCAGCAGTTACACCCCGGGCCCCTACGAGCAGTACTTC.